This T cell receptor (beta chain) was profiled in a study of long-term antiretroviral therapy in people with HIV. V was pared by 4 bases and J by 9 bases, with 9 bases of the junction left unmatched. Germline CDR1 MNHNS, CDR2 SASEGT. The CDR3 runs 15 residues. Researchers report immunoSEQ v3.0 was run at survey level. This table comes from immunoSEQ multiplex PCR, and its TCRdb copy is limited to in-frame clones, with some not included. The sample has around 35,000 clones; around 96% are singletons. The sample was unsorted PBMCs, taken about 6.6 years after starting antiretroviral therapy. This rearrangement joins TRBV6-1 to TRBJ2-1; 10 bases align to TRBD1. This TCR derives from a man aged 25-40 years with HIV. CDR3 region: CASSGSGQGKTEQFF. The CDR3 DNA follows: TGTGCCAGCAGTGGATCGGGACAGGGGAAAACTGAGCAGTTCTTC.